In this sample, the clone carrying this T cell receptor beta chain turned up a few times. What it binds is not known. The donors were all healthy and Caucasian. The sample originates from a study of identical twins. Study-wide findings and caveats: When twins shared out-of-frame alpha sequences, those sequences had excess low generation probability. Analyses of zero insertions could be partly confounded by invariant MAIT and iNKT cells.

Germline CDR1 MNHNS, CDR2 SASEGT. Trimming pared 1 base from V and 2 bases from J, leaving 8 bases between. This CDR3 comprises 15 residues. Template switching supplied a universal primer site; unique molecular identifiers were carried on the cDNA. TCRdb used MiXCR to reprocess the 5' RACE reads, holding one entry per CDR3 protein. The sample records 1.5 million to 2 million distinct CDR3 sequences, under 35% being singletons. Sequencing was done on a sample of cord blood. The rearrangement uses TRBV6-1 and TRBJ1-4; D is unclear. The receptor was derived from a newborn girl in good health. The CDR3 DNA sequence: TGTGCCAGCAGTGAAGGCGGGATCACTAATGAAAAACTGTTTTTT. Amino acids: CASSEGGITNEKLFF.